The T cell receptor (beta chain) under discussion was sequenced for a study of T cells after yellow fever vaccination. Study-wide context: For low cell numbers, libraries were made with SMART-Seq v4 Ultra Low Input.

Study-wide points: Clones that expanded after primary vaccination mostly reappeared after the booster (just under 98% CD4, approximately 87% CD8). Researchers cautioned that FACS-sorted repertoires could harbor abundant clonotypes contaminating from the bulk population. Weaker overall, the secondary response nonetheless peaked faster (day 5 versus 15).

Note on this clonotype: Its antigen is currently unknown.

TCRdb fed the 5' RACE reads into MiXCR, producing one record per CDR3 protein. Of some 400,000 distinct CDR3 sequences listed, approximately 19% are singletons. CDR1 SEHNR and CDR2 FQNEAQ come from the germline V gene (reference sequence). The trim removed 5 bases at V and 8 bases at J, leaving 17 bases unmatched. This CDR3 spans 16 amino acids. The chain uses TRBV7-9 and TRBJ1-2; 7 positions match TRBD1. This specimen was PBMCs, taken before the yellow fever booster vaccination. The sequence derives from a man between 18 and 35 years old who received the YFV17D yellow fever vaccine. The CDR3 reads CASSAPFLTGDGGYTF. The CDR3 nucleotides read TGTGCCAGCAGCGCGCCGTTTCTCACAGGGGATGGAGGCTACACCTTC.